These 27 T cell receptor beta chains were all obtained from the same sample, sequenced in a study of T cells after yellow fever vaccination. Via MiXCR, TCRdb re-called the 5' RACE reads, giving one row per CDR3 protein. Here the sample spans approximately 550,000 distinct CDR3 sequences, 15% to 20% being singletons. Here the sequenced sample was PBMCs, taken 15 days after the yellow fever booster vaccination. The receptors here all came from a young man who received the YFV17D yellow fever vaccine.

The J gene is TRBJ1-1, the V gene TRBV27, with unresolved D. This CDR3 is built from 14 residues. CDR1 and CDR2 from the germline V gene are MNHEY and SMNVEV (reference sequence). V lost 4 bases and J 1 base, leaving 10 bases between the germline ends. This CDR3 reads CASSSRTKNTEAFF. As DNA, the CDR3 is TGTGCCAGCAGTTCAAGAACAAAGAACACTGAAGCTTTCTTT.

The CDR3 loop reads CASSPPGHLSSYEQYF. In nucleotides, the CDR3 is TGTGCCAGCAGCCCCCCAGGCCATCTGAGCTCCTACGAGCAGTACTTC. The chain couples TRBV5-5 to TRBJ2-7; D is unclear. The V gene's germline CDR1 is SGHKS and CDR2 YYEKEE (reference sequence). V dropped 4 bases and J dropped 0 bases, with 17 bases sitting between them. The CDR3 spans 16 residues.

The chain links TRBV14 to TRBJ2-7; 7 nucleotides agree with TRBD1. Germline V CDR1 and CDR2: SGHDN, FVKESK. This CDR3 is built from 15 residues. V dropped 4 bases and J dropped 6; count of bases not matched to a gene: 12. CDR3 coding DNA: TGTGCCAGCAGCCCAGACAGGGTGTTCCCCTTCGAGCAGTACTTC. This translates into CASSPDRVFPFEQYF.

The table lists this clonotype with a few counts. CDR3 residues: CASSGTGKETQYF. The DNA for the CDR3 is TGCGCCAGCAGCGGGACTGGCAAGGAGACCCAGTACTTC. V gene TRBV5-1 combines with J gene TRBJ2-5; perhaps TRBD2 as D (6 bases). The germline CDR1 and CDR2 sequences are SGHRS and YFSETQ. Trimming stripped 4 bases from V and 5 bases from J, with 12 bases between. This CDR3 contains 13 residues.

The rearrangement joins TRBV18 to TRBJ2-7; 7 bases line up with TRBD1. This CDR3 contains 15 residues. CDR1 and CDR2 from the germline V gene are KGHSH and LQKENI. Trimming cost V 3 bases and J 1 base; bases outside gene matches: 6. DNA of the CDR3: TGTGCCAGCTCACCCGGGACAGTAGGTTCCTACGAGCAGTACTTC. Protein: CASSPGTVGSYEQYF.

In this sample, this clonotype turned up a few times. The V gene is TRBV7-2, the J gene TRBJ2-1, with D perhaps TRBD1 (6 bases). Germline V gene lookup returns CDR1 SGHTA and CDR2 FQGNSA. There are 14 residues in the CDR3. Deletions cut 3 bases from V and 7 bases from J, with 13 bases between. The CDR3 sequence: CASSFDRNLNEQFF. The CDR3 coding sequence is TGTGCCAGCAGCTTCGACAGGAACCTAAATGAGCAGTTCTTC.

This clonotype appeared a few times. The chain uses TRBV4-1 and TRBJ2-1; D remains unclear. V was pared by 2 bases and J by 8 bases, with 7 bases between. Germline V CDR1 and CDR2: MGHRA, YSYEKL. The CDR3 has 12 amino acids. The CDR3 bases are TGCGCCAGCAGCCAAAGCCGGGATGAGCAGTTCTTC. Translated: CASSQSRDEQFF.

The V and J genes are TRBV7-6 and TRBJ2-3; perhaps D is TRBD1 or TRBD2 (5 bases each). Looked up from germline, CDR1 is SGHVS and CDR2 is FNYEAQ. The CDR3 covers 15 residues. Trimming took 5 bases from V and 0 from J, leaving 12 bases between them. As DNA, the CDR3 is TGTGCCAGCAGCCCCGGGGCTAGCAGCACAGATACGCAGTATTTT. Translating it yields CASSPGASSTDTQYF.

The sample holds a few counts of this clonotype. The rearrangement joins TRBV24-1 to TRBJ2-5; D perhaps matches TRBD2 (6 bases). The CDR3 loop spans 14 amino acids. Trimming took off 3 bases at V and 4 bases at J, with 11 bases between the two ends. The V gene's germline CDR1 is KGHDR and CDR2 SFDVKD. The CDR3 sequence is CATSDGGRGETQYF. DNA of the CDR3: TGTGCCACCAGTGATGGGGGGAGAGGAGAGACCCAGTACTTC.

This clonotype was observed a handful of times. V is TRBV7-2 and J is TRBJ2-2, with 7 nucleotides matching TRBD2. The J segment lost 5 bases and the V segment lost 2 bases, leaving 5 bases of the junction unmatched. This CDR3 is built from 15 residues. Germline-derived CDR1 and CDR2 are SGHTA and FQGNSA. The DNA of the CDR3 is TGTGCCAGCAGCTTAAAGCGGGGCGGGACCGGGGAGCTGTTTTTT. This codes for CASSLKRGGTGELFF.

CDR3 DNA: TGTGCCAGCAGCCCCCTCATAGATACGCAGTATTTT. Residues: CASSPLIDTQYF. The chain joins TRBV7-2 to TRBJ2-3; no reliable D call. V lost 5 bases and J lost 5, with 8 bases in between. Germline CDR1 and CDR2: SGHTA and FQGNSA. This CDR3 is 12 amino acids long.

This clonotype has a handful of counts. The chain couples TRBV7-2 to TRBJ2-5, with 10 bases that match TRBD2. From germline, CDR1 is SGHTA and CDR2 FQGNSA. The ends lost 1 base at V and 5 bases at J; junction bases unmatched: 10. The CDR3 has 17 residues. CDR3 sequence reads: CASSLGFLAGVGETQYF. CDR3 DNA sequence: TGTGCCAGCAGCTTAGGCTTCCTAGCGGGAGTCGGGGAGACCCAGTACTTC.

The chain links TRBV30 to TRBJ2-3; no clear D gene. The V gene's germline CDR1 is GTSNPN and CDR2 SVGIG (reference sequence). The V end lost 1 base, the J end lost 5 bases, and 7 bases lay between the germline ends. The CDR3 is 12 residues long. CDR3 coding DNA: TGTGCCTGGAGTGAAGTAGGAGATACGCAGTATTTT. It codes for CAWSEVGDTQYF.

A few counts support this clonotype. The rearrangement uses TRBV7-2 and TRBJ2-1; D may be TRBD2 (5 bases). CDR1 and CDR2 from the germline V gene are SGHTA and FQGNSA. The CDR3 is made up of 12 amino acids. Trimming left V 5 bases short and J 9 bases short, with 11 bases between. The CDR3 protein is CASSPSGVEQFF. The CDR3 DNA is TGTGCCAGCAGCCCGTCCGGGGTTGAGCAGTTCTTC.

In this sample, this clonotype turned up a few times. The V gene is TRBV6-5, the J gene TRBJ2-5, with D perhaps matching TRBD2 (5 bases). Deletions cut 0 bases from V and 3 bases from J, with 20 bases between. CDR1 MNHEY and CDR2 SVGAGI come from the germline V gene. The CDR3 extends over 18 amino acids. The DNA for the CDR3 is TGTGCCAGCAGTTACTCGTTGCCATGGGGTCGGGGAAAAGAGACCCAGTACTTC. It codes for CASSYSLPWGRGKETQYF.

The gene calls are TRBV6-5 and TRBJ2-1; the match to TRBD2 covers 10 bases. V dropped 9 bases and J dropped 4; count of bases not matched to a gene: 3. This CDR3 has 13 residues. Per the germline V gene, CDR1 is MNHEY and CDR2 is SVGAGI. CDR3 amino acids: CARRAGGYNEQFF. For the CDR3, the DNA is TGTGCCAGGAGAGCGGGAGGGTACAATGAGCAGTTCTTC.

J is TRBJ2-1 and V is TRBV5-1, with TRBD2 as a possible D gene (5 bases). V was pared by 4 bases and J by 1 base, with 18 bases between. This CDR3 has 17 residues. CDR1 is SGHRS, CDR2 YFSETQ, per germline. This CDR3 is CASSPTVAGFSYNEQFF. In DNA form, the CDR3 reads TGCGCCAGCAGCCCGACCGTCGCGGGCTTTTCCTACAATGAGCAGTTCTTC.

This sequence joins TRBV20-1 and TRBJ2-3; no firm D call. This CDR3 has 14 amino acids. The germline V gene encodes CDR1 DFQATT and CDR2 SNEGSKA (reference sequence). With 2 bases removed from V and 7 bases from J, the gap between germline ends came to 16 bases. The CDR3 region has the DNA TGCAGTGCTAGATCGCGCTTGCTTTCATATACGCAGTATTTT. This translates into CSARSRLLSYTQYF.

The chain is built from TRBV4-2 and TRBJ2-5; 16 bases map to TRBD2. Germline-derived CDR1 and CDR2 are LGHNA and YNFKEQ. The CDR3 is 15 residues long. The ends lost 6 bases at V and 5 bases at J; junction bases unmatched: 3. The CDR3 region has the DNA TGTGCCAGCAGGGGACTAGCGGGAGGGATGGAGACCCAGTACTTC. This gives the protein CASRGLAGGMETQYF.

This clonotype was picked up a small number of times. This chain joins TRBV20-1 and TRBJ2-1, with 9 bases fitting TRBD2. The ends lost 5 bases at V and 4 bases at J; junction bases unmatched: 6. The CDR3 is 14 amino acids. Germline V gene lookup returns CDR1 DFQATT and CDR2 SNEGSKA (reference sequence). The CDR3 nucleotides are TGCAGTGCTGAAGTTCTAGCGGGGTACAATGAGCAGTTCTTC. This sequence encodes CSAEVLAGYNEQFF.

The chain uses TRBV11-2 and TRBJ2-1; 12 nucleotides line up with TRBD2. The CDR3 spans 19 residues. Trimming at V came to 2 bases and at J to 0 bases, leaving 8 bases not matched to a gene. Germline V gives CDR1 SGHAT, CDR2 FQNNGV. The CDR3 nucleotides are TGTGCCAGCAGCTTACAAAGACTAGCGGGGGCAAGCTCCTACAATGAGCAGTTCTTC. Its translation: CASSLQRLAGASSYNEQFF. The full variable domain, its missing parts supplied by reference TRBV11-2 and TRBJ2-1, is EAGVAQSPRYKIIEKRQSVAFWCNPISGHATLYWYQQILGQGPKLLIQFQNNGVVDDSQLPKDRFSAERLKGVDSTLKIQPAKLEDSAVYLCASSLQRLAGASSYNEQFFGPGTRLTVL.

A few counts support this clonotype. The V gene is TRBV29-1, the J gene TRBJ2-7; 9 nucleotides align to TRBD2. The CDR3 runs to 15 residues. V shed 2 bases and J 1 base; nucleotides not matched to a gene: 6. The germline V gene has CDR1 SQVTM and CDR2 ANQGSEA. DNA of the CDR3: TGCAGCGTTGAAAAGGCGGGAGGGCCTTCCTACGAGCAGTACTTC. It codes for CSVEKAGGPSYEQYF.

The rearrangement joins TRBV10-2 to TRBJ2-1; 7 bases align to TRBD1. Germline CDR1 reads WSHSY; CDR2 reads SAAADI. Trimming took 2 bases from V and 2 from J; bases not matched to a gene: 6. This CDR3 is built from 16 residues. The chain's CDR3 is CASSEKVGTAYNEQFF. Here the CDR3 DNA reads TGCGCCAGCAGTGAGAAGGTGGGGACAGCCTACAATGAGCAGTTCTTC.

This clonotype appeared a few times. The chain uses TRBV5-1 and TRBJ2-3, with TRBD1 matching over 10 bases. Germline CDR1 and CDR2: SGHRS and YFSETQ. V lost 4 bases and J lost 5; bases outside the gene matches: 10. CDR3 length: 16 amino acids. CDR3 loop: CASSTLTGGVGDTQYF. The DNA of the CDR3 is TGCGCCAGCAGCACCTTGACAGGGGGCGTGGGAGATACGCAGTATTTT.

The rearrangement links TRBV29-1 to TRBJ2-7; possibly TRBD1 for D (6 bases). CDR1 is SQVTM, CDR2 ANQGSEA, per germline. Trimming stripped 3 bases from V and 6 bases from J, with 12 bases between. This CDR3 has 12 residues. The CDR3 here is CSVDSTGLEQYF. Written as DNA, the CDR3 is TGCAGCGTTGATAGCACAGGGCTCGAGCAGTACTTC.

The chain links TRBV6-5 to TRBJ1-2; no clear D gene. Germline V CDR1 and CDR2: MNHEY, SVGAGI. The V end lost 6 bases, the J end lost 5 bases, and 16 bases lay between the germline ends. The CDR3 has 14 residues. The CDR3 protein is CASSPAVGQYGYTF. For the CDR3, the DNA is TGTGCCAGCAGCCCCGCCGTAGGGCAATATGGCTACACCTTC.

This clonotype was counted a few times. The V and J genes are TRBV3-1 and TRBJ1-1; D is unresolved. This CDR3 is 13 amino acids long. Per the germline V gene, CDR1 is LGHDT and CDR2 is YNNKEL (reference sequence). The V end lost 4 bases, the J end lost 6 bases, and 12 bases lay between the germline ends. The CDR3 coding sequence is TGTGCCAGCAGCCTTCCCGGCTGGGCTGAAGCTTTCTTT. Translated: CASSLPGWAEAFF.